One sample yielded the 27 T cell receptor beta chains listed below, sequenced in a study of blood T cell repertoires in COVID-19. Clones were read by immunoSEQ multiplex PCR, and TCRdb kept only the in-frame ones, dropping some. The repertoire has approximately 310,000 clones, about 87% of them found once; the top ten carry around 8%. The sample was peripheral blood. All receptors derive from a woman between 45 and 65 years old who had recovered from COVID-19.

The chain's CDR3 is CASSLDGLAGGPTGELFF. The DNA for the CDR3 is TGCGCCAGCAGCCTAGACGGACTAGCGGGGGGGCCCACCGGGGAGCTGTTTTTT. V is TRBV5-1 and J is TRBJ2-2, with 15 bases aligning to TRBD2. In germline, CDR1 is SGHRS, CDR2 YFSETQ. The J segment lost 4 bases and the V segment lost 4 bases, leaving 8 bases of the junction unmatched. The CDR3 runs 18 residues.

The chain links TRBV10-2 to TRBJ1-1; 7 bases line up with TRBD1. V lost 7 bases, J lost 0 bases, and 5 bases stayed unmatched. This CDR3 region has 14 residues. CDR1 and CDR2 from the germline V gene are WSHSY and SAAADI. The CDR3 spells CASTWTGMNTEAFF. CDR3 in DNA: TGCGCCAGCACCTGGACAGGCATGAACACTGAAGCTTTCTTT.

Regarding this clone: Given a much more abundant clone one base away, this may be a read error. This specimen includes other DNA sequences encoding the same CDR3. The J gene is TRBJ2-7, the V gene TRBV12-3 or TRBV12-4; 7 bases are a match to TRBD1. The CDR3 is 12 residues long. V dropped 5 bases and J dropped 4; count of bases not matched to a gene: 2. CDR3 in amino acids: CASSPGQYEQYF. CDR3 DNA sequence: TGTGCCAGCAGTCCGGGACAGTACGAGCAGTACTTC.

The chain links TRBV24-1 to TRBJ2-1; possible D gene TRBD2, 5 bases. This CDR3 contains 13 residues. Per the germline V gene, CDR1 is KGHDR and CDR2 is SFDVKD. V lost 4 bases to trimming and J lost 6 bases, with 9 bases between them. DNA for the CDR3: TGTGCCACCAGTGAAGGACTGTTCAATGAGCAGTTCTTC. Translated: CATSEGLFNEQFF.

The rearrangement uses TRBV28 and TRBJ1-6; 9 nucleotides agree with TRBD1. Germline trimming cut 6 bases from V and 7 bases from J; bases unmatched to any gene: 7. The CDR3 extends over 15 amino acids. CDR1 and CDR2 (germline): MDHEN, SYDVKM. The CDR3 DNA reads as TGTGCCAGCAGCCTACAGGGGGCTACGAATTCACCCCTCCACTTT. Protein: CASSLQGATNSPLHF. Variable domain in full (rest from reference TRBV28 and TRBJ1-6): DVKVTQSSRYLVKRTGEKVFLECVQDMDHENMFWYRQDPGLGLRLIYFSYDVKMKEKGDIPEGYSVSREKKERFSLILESASTNQTSMYLCASSLQGATNSPLHFGNGTRLTVT.

This clone has only one observation. CDR3 amino acids: CASSGAQLQAQHF. For the CDR3, the DNA is TGTGCCAGCAGTGGTGCACAGCTCCAGGCCCAGCATTTT. The chain recombines TRBV2 with TRBJ1-5, with D unresolved. There are 13 residues in the CDR3. V was clipped by 4 bases and J by 11 bases, with 15 bases between them. Germline values: CDR1 SNHLY, CDR2 FYNNEI.

The chain recombines TRBV28 with TRBJ2-5, with D tentatively TRBD1 (6 bases). The CDR3 extends over 13 amino acids. Trimming removed 4 bases at V and 5 bases at J, with 11 bases between. The germline V gene encodes CDR1 MDHEN and CDR2 SYDVKM. As DNA, the CDR3 is TGTGCCAGCAGTTCGACAGGCGCGGAGACCCAGTACTTC. Translation: CASSSTGAETQYF.

In its sample, this clone was seen once. V usage is TRBV5-4 and J usage is TRBJ1-3; possible D gene TRBD1, 5 bases. Between the trimmed V and J ends, which lost 2 bases and 1 base, there was a span of 7 bases. The length of the CDR3 is 14 residues. Per the germline V gene, CDR1 is SGHNT and CDR2 is YYREEE (reference sequence). The CDR3 bases are TGTGCCAGCAGCTTAAGGGGTTCTGGAAACACCATATATTTT. It translates to CASSLRGSGNTIYF.

As DNA, the CDR3 is TGTGCCACCAGTGATAGTAGGACAGGGGTACAGCCCCAGCATTTT. Encoded protein: CATSDSRTGVQPQHF. The V and J genes are TRBV24-1 and TRBJ1-5; 9 bases match TRBD1. V shed 3 bases, J shed 7 bases, and the junction held 6 bases outside the gene matches. The V gene's germline CDR1 is KGHDR and CDR2 SFDVKD. This CDR3 region has 15 residues.

The rearrangement uses TRBV28 and TRBJ2-7; 12 nucleotides line up with TRBD2. This CDR3 contains 16 residues. V was pared by 5 bases and J by 2 bases, with 7 bases of the junction left unmatched. Germline V gene data show CDR1 as MDHEN and CDR2 as SYDVKM. The DNA for the CDR3 is TGTGCCAGCAGTCCGCCCCTAGCGGGGGGGCCCTACGAGCAGTACTTC. Amino acids: CASSPPLAGGPYEQYF.

The chain is built from TRBV24-1 and TRBJ2-4, with D perhaps TRBD2 (5 bases). V was cut by 1 base and J by 7 bases, with 10 bases left in between. The V gene's germline CDR1 is KGHDR and CDR2 SFDVKD. The CDR3 totals 14 residues. The CDR3 bases are TGTGCCACCAGTGATTTAACCTCGGGGAACATTCAGTACTTC. This codes for CATSDLTSGNIQYF.

The chain is built from TRBV7-8 and TRBJ2-3; 10 bases line up with TRBD2. In germline, CDR1 is SGHVS, CDR2 FQNEAQ. The length of the CDR3 is 15 residues. The V gene end was trimmed by 5 bases and the J gene end by 3 bases; junction bases not matched to a gene: 5. The CDR3 DNA reads as TGTGCCAGCAGCCCTAGGACTAGCGGTACAGATACGCAGTATTTT. Its protein is CASSPRTSGTDTQYF.

This chain uses TRBV11-2 with TRBJ1-3, with a weak D call TRBD1 (5 bases). The CDR3 covers 14 residues. The germline CDR1 and CDR2 sequences are SGHAT and FQNNGV. Trimming stripped 2 bases from V and 14 bases from J, with 19 bases between. Here the CDR3 DNA reads TGTGCCAGCAGCTTATCAACTCAGGGATCCGCTCTATATTTT. It encodes CASSLSTQGSALYF. The full variable domain, rest sourced from reference TRBV11-2 and TRBJ1-3, is EAGVAQSPRYKIIEKRQSVAFWCNPISGHATLYWYQQILGQGPKLLIQFQNNGVVDDSQLPKDRFSAERLKGVDSTLKIQPAKLEDSAVYLCASSLSTQGSALYFGEGSWLTVV.

The V call is TRBV6-5, the J call TRBJ1-4; D may be TRBD1 (6 bases). CDR3 size: 13 residues. Trimming removed 6 bases from V and 3 bases from J, with 8 bases in between. Germline lookup yields CDR1 MNHEY and CDR2 SVGAGI. CDR3 DNA: TGTGCCAGCAGCCAGGGGCCTAATGAAAAACTGTTTTTT. It codes for CASSQGPNEKLFF.

V usage is TRBV18 and J usage is TRBJ2-1; D perhaps matches TRBD2 (6 bases). V was trimmed by 5 bases and J by 2 bases, leaving 22 bases between them. This CDR3 has 18 residues. The germline V gene has CDR1 KGHSH and CDR2 LQKENI. The CDR3 DNA sequence: TGTGCCAGCTCAAGTCCCGGGAGTACCGACAACCCCTACAATGAGCAGTTCTTC. It codes for CASSSPGSTDNPYNEQFF.

This clone has just a few counts. This rearrangement joins TRBV11-3 to TRBJ1-6, with D unresolved. The germline V and J ends were trimmed by 3 bases and 2 bases, with 11 bases remaining between them. The CDR3 is 16 amino acids. The V gene's germline CDR1 is SGHNT and CDR2 YENEEA. In DNA, the CDR3 is TGTGCCAGCAGCTTTGAACATGATCCCTATAATTCACCCCTCCACTTT. This codes for CASSFEHDPYNSPLHF.

CDR3 residues: CASSLGTSGASFGETQYF. The CDR3 DNA follows: TGTGCCAGCAGCTTGGGGACTAGCGGGGCATCATTTGGAGAGACCCAGTACTTC. The V gene is TRBV5-4, the J gene TRBJ2-5, with TRBD2 identical over 12 bases. Germline V gene lookup returns CDR1 SGHNT and CDR2 YYREEE (reference sequence). V lost 0 bases, J lost 4 bases, and 10 bases stayed unmatched. The CDR3 runs to 18 residues.

This clone was seen only a few times. The V gene is TRBV28, the J gene TRBJ2-7; D may be TRBD2 (6 bases). Trimming pared 7 bases from V and 4 bases from J, leaving 11 bases between. The germline V gene has CDR1 MDHEN and CDR2 SYDVKM. The CDR3 has 12 residues. DNA of the CDR3: TGTGCCAGCACAGGGACTTTGTACGAGCAGTACTTC. It translates to CASTGTLYEQYF.

CDR3 region: CASRRDGGKDTQYF. The CDR3 nucleotides read TGTGCCAGCAGGCGGGACGGGGGTAAAGATACGCAGTATTTT. V and J are TRBV7-2 and TRBJ2-3; D may be TRBD2 (6 bases). The length of the CDR3 is 14 residues. CDR1 and CDR2 from the germline V gene are SGHTA and FQGNSA. Trimming pared 6 bases from V and 5 bases from J, leaving 15 bases between.

The J gene is TRBJ2-1, the V gene TRBV6-2 or TRBV6-3; D unresolved. This CDR3 comprises 17 residues. Trimming left V 4 bases short and J 4 bases short, with 20 bases between. Germline V gene lookup returns CDR1 MNHEY and CDR2 SVGEGT. The CDR3: CASSSIIDSPIYNEQFF. The CDR3 DNA sequence: TGTGCCAGCAGTTCCATCATCGACTCTCCCATATACAATGAGCAGTTCTTC.

The J gene is TRBJ2-1, the V gene TRBV27; 10 bases map to TRBD1. V was clipped by 11 bases and J by 5 bases; unmatched bases: 6. The germline CDR1 and CDR2 sequences are MNHEY and SMNVEV (reference sequence). The CDR3 runs 13 residues. The CDR3 DNA sequence: TGTGCCTCGTCGGGACAGGGGCACAATGAGCAGTTCTTC. Protein sequence: CASSGQGHNEQFF.

This chain connects TRBV7-8 to TRBJ2-5; 7 positions agree with TRBD1. The CDR3 consists of 14 residues. Germline CDR1 is SGHVS and CDR2 is FQNEAQ. J lost 1 base, V lost 5 bases, and 4 bases had no gene match. DNA of the CDR3: TGTGCCAGCAGCCTGGGGACAGCCCAAGAGACCCAGTACTTC. Its translation is CASSLGTAQETQYF. Supplemented by reference TRBV7-8 and TRBJ2-5, the full variable domain reads GAGVSQSPRYKVAKRGQDVALRCDPISGHVSLFWYQQALGQGPEFLTYFQNEAQLDKSGLPSDRFFAERPEGSVSTLKIQRTQQEDSAVYLCASSLGTAQETQYFGPGTRLLVL.

The chain is built from TRBV5-1 and TRBJ1-2; D possibly corresponds to TRBD1 (6 bases). V lost 0 bases and J 5 bases, leaving 8 bases between the germline ends. The CDR3 is made up of 13 amino acids. The germline gives CDR1 SGHRS, CDR2 YFSETQ. The CDR3 protein is CASSLVQGYGYTF. CDR3 nucleotide sequence: TGCGCCAGCAGCTTGGTGCAGGGGTATGGCTACACCTTC. Full variable domain (missing parts from reference TRBV5-1 and TRBJ1-2): KAGVTQTPRYLIKTRGQQVTLSCSPISGHRSVSWYQQTPGQGLQFLFEYFSETQRNKGNFPGRFSGRQFSNSRSEMNVSTLELGDSALYLCASSLVQGYGYTFGSGTRLTVV.

V is TRBV5-4 and J is TRBJ1-4, with 7 positions matching TRBD1. The CDR3 totals 15 residues. Trimming took 3 bases from V and 5 from J; bases not matched to a gene: 7. CDR1 is SGHNT and CDR2 is YYREEE in the germline V gene (reference sequence). The CDR3 spells CASSSPGQLNEKLFF. In DNA form, the CDR3 reads TGTGCCAGCAGCTCCCCGGGACAGCTAAATGAAAAACTGTTTTTT.

This sequence joins TRBV7-2 and TRBJ1-3; D remains ambiguous. Deletions cut 2 bases from V and 0 bases from J, with 8 bases between. This CDR3 is built from 15 residues. Germline CDR1 is SGHTA and CDR2 is FQGNSA. CDR3 in DNA: TGTGCCAGCAGCTTATTGGCTGGCTCTGGAAACACCATATATTTT. This sequence encodes CASSLLAGSGNTIYF.

The chain joins TRBV5-1 to TRBJ2-2; D is perhaps TRBD2 (5 bases). The V end lost 0 bases, the J end lost 3 bases, and 9 bases lay between the germline ends. This CDR3 region has 15 residues. Germline V gives CDR1 SGHRS, CDR2 YFSETQ. CDR3 sequence: CASSLEWGDTGELFF. The CDR3, as DNA: TGCGCCAGCAGCTTGGAGTGGGGAGACACCGGGGAGCTGTTTTTT.

The chain uses TRBV3-1 (or the pseudogene TRBV3-2) and TRBJ1-1, with 7 bases that match TRBD1. This CDR3 is 15 amino acids long. Germline V CDR1 and CDR2: LGHDT, YNNKEL (reference sequence). With V trimmed by 2 bases and J by 11 bases, 14 bases remained unmatched. Here the CDR3 reads CASSQKATGSRLAFF. The CDR3 nucleotides are TGTGCCAGCAGCCAAAAAGCGACAGGGTCAAGGCTCGCTTTCTTT.